Here is one T cell receptor (beta chain) with its context. Its antigen target is currently unknown. Base qualities are not recorded, but no much larger clone differs from it by a single base. According to the study, the label for this sample's time point signals: baseline before first vaccination. The vaccinee samples were drawn from two UK trials, COV001 and COV002, one of which was a single-blind randomized controlled phase 2/3 trial testing AZD1222 (ChAdOx1 nCoV-19) in healthy adults. Trial participant PBMC samples were collected at day 0 and day 28 after the second dose for TCRbeta chain sequencing. The data derive from a study of T cell responses to AZD1222 COVID-19 vaccine (dated by TCRdb to the early 2020s). General notes on the study: AZD1222 recipients whose second dose came at about 4 weeks and those whose second dose came at about 12 weeks were combined into one group, since spike-specific TCR depth and breadth did not differ between the two schedules. TCR sequencing was performed for over 230 trial participants, of whom around 200 were given two doses of AZD1222 and approximately 25 were given two doses of MenACWY control vaccine. Trial participants were enrolled by age into subgroups of 18-55, 56-69 and 70-plus years, and 148, 28 and 57 TCR-sequenced participants, respectively, were included in these subgroups. Results and caveats for the whole study, not just this receptor: No day 14 peak-response samples were available, so repertoires were characterized only after the peak T cell response. Conclusions about previously exposed vaccinees were limited because only six or seven AZD1222 recipients were SARS-CoV-2 seropositive at baseline. Reportedly, close to half of the unique spike-specific TCRs recognized epitopes lying outside the regions that are mutated in the B.1.351 and B.1.1.7 variants. The vaccine-associated CD4 TCRs covered the entire spike protein, and the dominant responses fell in regions 160-218 and 743-854. Participants were mostly white British, with more females than males. The authors suggested clonal diversity may have been underestimated. In the small 56-69-year group, the increase in depth fell short of significance, most likely because of low power. After two AZD1222 doses, both the breadth and the depth of spike-specific TCRs were significantly higher than at day 0 and than in MenACWY recipients.

From the cysteine up to the phenylalanine, the CDR3 has a length of 15 residues. CDR3 DNA is the only sequence kept; it has 45 bases, read in frame from the first base. Relative to germline, V is missing 1 base and J is missing 0 bases, with 2 bases of the junction outside any gene match. The germline V gene (reference sequence) provides CDR1 LGHDT and CDR2 YNNKEL. The CDR3 regions of human TCRbeta chains were subjected to immunosequencing. The original methods were these. Repertoire TCRs were matched against a reference library of SARS-CoV-2-specific TCRs generated with the MIRA antigen-specificity platform. Breadth was defined as the fraction of unique TCRs that were SARS-CoV-2-associated. Depth was defined as the fraction of total T cells that were SARS-CoV-2-associated. Using the MIRA data, each spike-specific TCR was assigned both to the spike region to which the TCR was reactive and to a CD4 or CD8 class. Log10-transformed breadth and depth values were compared by one-way ANOVA with Sidak's multiple comparisons tests. TCRdb holds this immuneACCESS table with in-frame rearrangements only. Some clones are missing; in checked studies, unresolved V genes explain under half, and the rest has no known cause. D and trimming come from the DNA, and the V and J calls and clone size come from that table. In this sample the table shows approximately 84,000 clones, about 89% of which occur a single time. Jointly, the top ten make up 2% to 3% of the sample.

This clonotype was obtained from an adult in good health. The chain couples TRBV3-1 (or the pseudogene TRBV3-2) to TRBJ1-2, and 7 bases in between align with TRBD1. Here the sequenced sample was peripheral blood, taken on day 0 of AZD1222 vaccination. The nucleotide sequence reads as follows: TGTGCCAGCAGCCAAGGGGACAGAACTAACTATGGCTACACCTTC. Its coded protein is CASSQGDRTNYGYTF.